The 10 T cell receptor beta chains presented below share a single source sample, sequenced in a study of a mutant IDH1 vaccine in newly diagnosed glioma. The protocol was immunoSEQ multiplex PCR, while the TCRdb copy is restricted to in-frame clones and leaves out a portion. This table has about 88,000 clones, roughly 87% appearing once. The time point is: baseline, week 1 (first vaccination visit). Noted treatment: pre-vaccination baseline after standard-of-care therapy. Here the sequenced sample was PBMCs, taken from a glioma patient treated with radiotherapy, temozolomide or both. These receptors were obtained from a man aged 40-49 years with glioma. Some clones in this sample may be carry-over from other donors' samples.

The rearrangement links TRBV30 to TRBJ1-2; D is ambiguous. The CDR3 is made up of 11 amino acids. From germline, CDR1 is GTSNPN and CDR2 SVGIG (reference sequence). The V end was cut by 0 bases, the J end by 10 bases, with 9 bases between. For the CDR3, the DNA is TGTGCCTGGAGTGTAGGTAGCGACTACACCTTC. This encodes CAWSVGSDYTF.

The chain combines TRBV7-6 with TRBJ1-2; D gene uncertain. This CDR3 region has 14 residues. Germline V lookup: CDR1 SGHVS, CDR2 FNYEAQ. The V end was cut by 2 bases, the J end by 7 bases, with 14 bases between. Here the CDR3 DNA reads TGTGCCAGCAGCTTAACTACTACCACCCCTGGCTACACCTTC. Amino acid sequence: CASSLTTTTPGYTF.

V usage is TRBV7-9 and J usage is TRBJ1-2; the match to TRBD1 covers 10 bases. Germline V lookup: CDR1 SEHNR, CDR2 FQNEAQ (reference sequence). This CDR3 has 14 amino acids. Trimming took 4 bases from V and 3 from J; bases not matched to a gene: 2. The CDR3 sequence: CASSYGTGDYGYTF. CDR3 coding DNA: TGTGCCAGCAGCTATGGGACAGGGGACTATGGCTACACCTTC.

V gene TRBV6-1 combines with J gene TRBJ2-5; a possible D gene is TRBD2 (5 bases). This CDR3 has 14 amino acids. V was shortened by 2 bases and J by 5 bases, with 12 bases between the two germline ends. Germline V gives CDR1 MNHNS, CDR2 SASEGT. Here the CDR3 reads CASSELVRRETQYF. The CDR3 nucleotides are TGTGCCAGCAGTGAATTAGTCAGGAGGGAGACCCAGTACTTC.

V and J are TRBV5-1 and TRBJ2-3, with D unclear. The germline V and J ends were trimmed by 2 bases and 1 base, with 8 bases remaining between them. The CDR3 has 14 residues. Germline loops: CDR1 SGHRS, CDR2 YFSETQ. CDR3 loop: CASSLPLRTDTQYF. CDR3 sequence (DNA): TGCGCCAGCAGCTTACCCCTTCGCACAGATACGCAGTATTTT.

The chain couples TRBV5-6 to TRBJ2-3; no clear D gene. This CDR3 has 12 amino acids. CDR1 is SGHDT, CDR2 YYEEEE, per germline. Deletions cut 2 bases from V and 4 bases from J, with 5 bases between. CDR3 sequence reads: CASSFGSDTQYF. In nucleotides, the CDR3 is TGTGCCAGCAGCTTTGGGTCAGATACGCAGTATTTT.

The chain links TRBV6-5 to TRBJ1-2, with TRBD1 as a possible D gene (5 bases). The CDR3 is 13 amino acids. Germline loops: CDR1 MNHEY, CDR2 SVGAGI. Deletions cut 5 bases from V and 6 bases from J, with 13 bases between. CDR3: CASSRTNRNGYTF. DNA of the CDR3: TGTGCCAGCAGTCGAACCAACAGGAATGGCTACACCTTC.

CDR3 bases: TGTGCCAGCAGGCCGACTAGCGGGGGATACGAGCAGTACTTC. It specifies CASRPTSGGYEQYF. The J gene is TRBJ2-7, the V gene TRBV27, with 12 bases matching TRBD2. The CDR3 runs 14 residues. The germline V gene has CDR1 MNHEY and CDR2 SMNVEV (reference sequence). The V segment lost 6 bases and the J segment 4 bases; nucleotides outside the gene matches: 4.

J is TRBJ1-2 and V is TRBV5-6; D remains unclear. Germline CDR1 SGHDT, CDR2 YYEEEE. Trimming shortened V by 0 bases and J by 1 base, and 7 bases separated the two germline ends. This CDR3 region has 14 residues. CDR3 nucleotide sequence: TGTGCCAGCAGCTTGGCTGGTTTTAACTATGGCTACACCTTC. This gives the protein CASSLAGFNYGYTF.

V usage is TRBV7-9 and J usage is TRBJ2-7; D might be TRBD1 (6 bases). Deletions cut 5 bases from V and 2 bases from J, with 22 bases between. The germline gives CDR1 SEHNR, CDR2 FQNEAQ (reference sequence). This CDR3 contains 17 residues. The CDR3 region is CASSRSQGSADAYEQYF. CDR3 nucleotide sequence: TGTGCCAGCAGCCGCTCCCAGGGGTCGGCGGATGCCTACGAGCAGTACTTC.